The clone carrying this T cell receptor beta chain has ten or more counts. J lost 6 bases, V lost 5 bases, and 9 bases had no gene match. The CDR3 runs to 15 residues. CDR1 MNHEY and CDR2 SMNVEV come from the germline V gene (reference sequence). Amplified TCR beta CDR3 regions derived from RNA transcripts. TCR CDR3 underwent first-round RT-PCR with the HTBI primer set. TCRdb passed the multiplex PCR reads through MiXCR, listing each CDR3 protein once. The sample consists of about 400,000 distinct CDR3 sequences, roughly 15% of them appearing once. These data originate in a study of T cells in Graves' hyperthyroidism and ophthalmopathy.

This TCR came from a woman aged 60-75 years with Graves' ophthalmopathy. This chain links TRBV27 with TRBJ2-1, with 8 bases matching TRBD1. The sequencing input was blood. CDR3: CASSLTGAPVNEQFF. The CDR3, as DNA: TGTGCCAGCAGTCTGACAGGGGCCCCGGTCAATGAGCAGTTCTTC.